This record covers a single TCR beta chain. This sample stems from a study of response to subunit inactivated influenza vaccine. TCRdb called the RT-PCR reads again in MiXCR, with one record for every CDR3 protein. The sample includes approximately 170,000 distinct CDR3 sequences, roughly 12% of them seen just once. The germline V gene encodes CDR1 LGHDT and CDR2 YNNKEL (reference sequence). V dropped 5 bases and J dropped 5 bases, with 9 bases sitting between them. The CDR3 is made up of 13 amino acids. The data were also submitted as part of a second study, on T cells expressing NK-cell markers. According to that study: UMIs were included in TCR beta cDNA generated by 5'RACE template switching. Four of the donors also had these clonotypes leading their CD3+CD56-NKG2C+ fraction.

The material sequenced was CD8+ T cells sorted from PBMCs, taken less than 13 days after vaccination. This clonotype was obtained from a man over 45 who received an inactivated influenza vaccine. This rearrangement joins TRBV3-1 to TRBJ2-2; tentatively, D is TRBD2 (6 bases). As DNA, the CDR3 is TGTGCCAGCAGCGGCGCGGGAACCGGGGAGCTGTTTTTT. Its translation: CASSGAGTGELFF.